A single sample gave rise to the 32 T cell receptor beta chains below, sequenced in a study of shared clonotypes between healthy human individuals (dated by TCRdb to 2020 to 2021). Library preparation used the immunoSEQ multiplex PCR assay. The clones in this table, taken by TCRdb from immuneACCESS, are in-frame only. Not every clone is retained; where verified, under half of the shortfall comes from an unresolved V gene, and the cause of the rest is unknown. The sample table records roughly 1.5 million clones; around 98% of these occur just once. The ten largest clones capture less than 0.55% of the sample. Sequencing was carried out using naive CD4+ T cells sorted from blood. The sample's cell subset or site label, in plain terms: CD45RA+ positively selected. These TCRs come from a man aged 25 to 40 in good health.

V gene TRBV10-3 combines with J gene TRBJ2-2, with 8 nucleotides matching TRBD2. CDR1 and CDR2 (germline): ENHRY, SYGVKD. The CDR3 is 16 residues long. The J segment lost 6 bases and the V segment lost 0 bases, leaving 6 bases of the junction unmatched. CDR3 residues: CAISESGSGSAGELFF. The CDR3 nucleotides read TGTGCCATCAGTGAGTCTGGCAGCGGGAGTGCCGGGGAGCTGTTTTTT.

V gene TRBV10-3 combines with J gene TRBJ1-1; a weak D match, TRBD1 (6 bases). Germline CDR1 is ENHRY and CDR2 is SYGVKD. V lost 6 bases and J lost 5, with 16 bases in between. The CDR3 contains 14 residues. The CDR3: CAISQGTSGTEAFF. DNA of the CDR3: TGTGCCATCAGCCAGGGGACCTCGGGAACTGAAGCTTTCTTT.

The rearrangement joins TRBV29-1 to TRBJ2-1; D is undetermined. Trimming removed 3 bases at V and 3 bases at J, with 6 bases between. The CDR3 sequence is 12 residues long. Germline V CDR1 and CDR2: SQVTM, ANQGSEA. The CDR3: CSVDLLYNEQFF. CDR3 bases: TGCAGCGTTGACTTGCTCTACAATGAGCAGTTCTTC.

The chain combines TRBV20-1 with TRBJ2-1; D gene uncertain. The CDR3 covers 11 residues. Germline V lookup: CDR1 DFQATT, CDR2 SNEGSKA (reference sequence). V gave up 5 bases and J gave up 4 bases, with 6 bases separating them. CDR3 bases: TGCAGTGCTTCCCAGTACAATGAGCAGTTCTTC. Translation: CSASQYNEQFF.

This chain uses TRBV5-5 with TRBJ1-1; no clear D. This CDR3 contains 12 residues. Germline V lookup: CDR1 SGHKS, CDR2 YYEKEE (reference sequence). Trimming removed 4 bases from V and 5 bases from J, with 9 bases in between. CDR3 DNA sequence: TGTGCCAGCAGCCATCGGGGTACTGAAGCTTTCTTT. Protein: CASSHRGTEAFF.

This clone was picked up one time. This chain joins TRBV5-6 and TRBJ2-5; the D gene is possibly TRBD1 (6 bases). Germline-derived CDR1 and CDR2 are SGHDT and YYEEEE. The CDR3 is 16 residues long. The V end was cut by 0 bases, the J end by 7 bases, with 19 bases between. Here the CDR3 reads CASSLARDTRSGTQYF. CDR3 nucleotide sequence: TGTGCCAGCAGCTTGGCCCGGGACACCCGCTCTGGGACCCAGTACTTC.

The rearrangement joins TRBV28 to TRBJ1-4, with 7 bases aligning to TRBD1. Trimming took 5 bases from V and 8 from J; bases not matched to a gene: 11. Germline V gene lookup returns CDR1 MDHEN and CDR2 SYDVKM. The CDR3 is made up of 15 amino acids. In DNA form, the CDR3 reads TGTGCCAGCAGTCCGGAACAGGGGTTGGGCGAAAAACTGTTTTTT. Translating it yields CASSPEQGLGEKLFF.

Turning to this clone: The sample contains more than one DNA sequence encoding this CDR3. Written as DNA, the CDR3 is TGTGCCAGCTCACCAGACAGGGGTACTGAAGCTTTCTTT. It yields the protein CASSPDRGTEAFF. The chain is built from TRBV18 and TRBJ1-1, with TRBD1 identical over 8 bases. V lost 2 bases to trimming and J lost 5 bases; unmatched junction nucleotides: 1. Looked up from germline, CDR1 is KGHSH and CDR2 is LQKENI. The CDR3 consists of 13 residues.

The chain carries TRBV27 and TRBJ2-7; D perhaps matches TRBD2 (6 bases). Germline V gene data show CDR1 as MNHEY and CDR2 as SMNVEV (reference sequence). Trimming took 2 bases from V and 3 from J, leaving 11 bases between them. CDR3 length: 14 amino acids. The CDR3: CASSLIGGGYEQYF. The CDR3 bases are TGTGCCAGCAGTTTAATCGGGGGAGGCTACGAGCAGTACTTC.

The chain uses TRBV5-1 and TRBJ2-1; 9 bases align to TRBD1. V dropped 3 bases and J dropped 7; count of bases not matched to a gene: 14. Per germline, CDR1 SGHRS and CDR2 YFSETQ. The CDR3 is made up of 17 amino acids. The CDR3 DNA follows: TGCGCCAGCAGCTCAATAACAGGACAGGGGCGGGTTAATGAGCAGTTCTTC. This codes for CASSSITGQGRVNEQFF. Complete variable domain (other parts from reference TRBV5-1 and TRBJ2-1): KAGVTQTPRYLIKTRGQQVTLSCSPISGHRSVSWYQQTPGQGLQFLFEYFSETQRNKGNFPGRFSGRQFSNSRSEMNVSTLELGDSALYLCASSSITGQGRVNEQFFGPGTRLTVL.

The CDR3 sequence is CASTRQGTYEQYF. In nucleotides, the CDR3 is TGTGCCAGCACCCGGCAGGGTACCTACGAGCAGTACTTC. The genes are TRBV28 and TRBJ2-7, with a tentative D call TRBD1 (5 bases). Germline V lookup: CDR1 MDHEN, CDR2 SYDVKM. The CDR3 is made up of 13 amino acids. V shed 7 bases and J shed 2 bases, with 12 bases lying between them.

The chain links TRBV6-5 to TRBJ1-3; D uncertain. CDR3 length: 16 residues. Germline V gives CDR1 MNHEY, CDR2 SVGAGI. Trimming pared 1 base from V and 0 bases from J, leaving 10 bases between. This chain's CDR3 is CASSYLTPNSGNTIYF. The CDR3 DNA sequence: TGTGCCAGCAGTTACTTGACACCAAACTCTGGAAACACCATATATTTT.

The CDR3 coding sequence is TGTGCCAGCACCCCGGCCGTCAACTACGAGCAGTACTTC. Protein sequence: CASTPAVNYEQYF. The chain carries TRBV6-5 and TRBJ2-7; D call uncertain. The ends were cut back, 7 bases at V and 3 bases at J, with 13 bases in the middle. CDR3 length: 13 residues. Germline V CDR1 and CDR2: MNHEY, SVGAGI.

The chain uses TRBV5-1 and TRBJ2-1; D is unresolved. Germline V gives CDR1 SGHRS, CDR2 YFSETQ. This CDR3 has 13 amino acids. Between the trimmed V and J ends, which lost 2 bases and 7 bases, there was a span of 10 bases. The CDR3 DNA reads as TGCGCCAGCAGCTTAGGGTTCGGGAATGAGCAGTTCTTC. Translating it yields CASSLGFGNEQFF. The variable domain in full, with the rest retrieved from reference TRBV5-1 and TRBJ2-1, is KAGVTQTPRYLIKTRGQQVTLSCSPISGHRSVSWYQQTPGQGLQFLFEYFSETQRNKGNFPGRFSGRQFSNSRSEMNVSTLELGDSALYLCASSLGFGNEQFFGPGTRLTVL.

The chain employs TRBV18 and TRBJ2-2; a weak D match, TRBD2 (5 bases). The CDR3 spans 16 residues. CDR1 KGHSH and CDR2 LQKENI come from the germline V gene. V dropped 2 bases and J dropped 4 bases, with 14 bases sitting between them. The CDR3 here is CASSPNQGGPTGELFF. The CDR3 DNA is TGTGCCAGCTCACCAAACCAAGGCGGGCCCACCGGGGAGCTGTTTTTT.

The V and J genes are TRBV11-2 and TRBJ1-2; 10 bases are a match to TRBD1. The trim removed 5 bases at V and 1 base at J, leaving 10 bases unmatched. CDR1 is SGHAT and CDR2 is FQNNGV in the germline V gene. The CDR3 runs 17 residues. The CDR3 sequence is CASSRTGTGVFNYGYTF. The CDR3 bases are TGTGCCAGCAGCCGAACCGGGACAGGGGTTTTTAACTATGGCTACACCTTC.

J is TRBJ2-3 and V is TRBV5-5, with D perhaps matching TRBD1 or TRBD2 (5 bases each). Trimming left V 2 bases short and J 3 bases short, with 10 bases between. CDR3 length: 14 residues. Germline loops: CDR1 SGHKS, CDR2 YYEKEE (reference sequence). This CDR3 is CASSLEGQTDTQYF. In nucleotides, the CDR3 is TGTGCCAGCAGCTTAGAGGGGCAAACAGATACGCAGTATTTT.

Regarding this clone: Other DNA sequences within the sample encode an identical CDR3. The rearrangement joins TRBV6-6 to TRBJ2-7; D gene uncertain. V lost 6 bases, J lost 1 base, and 7 bases lay in between. Germline CDR1 is MNHNY and CDR2 is SVGAGI (reference sequence). This CDR3 has 12 amino acids. For the CDR3, the DNA is TGTGCCAGCAGCCCCAGTTCCTACGAGCAGTACTTC. This gives the protein CASSPSSYEQYF.

A word on this clone: Different DNA sequences within this sample yield the same CDR3. J is TRBJ2-7 and V is TRBV28; 9 bases map to TRBD2. The CDR3 has 16 amino acids. CDR1 and CDR2 from the germline V gene are MDHEN and SYDVKM. The junction had 5 bases not matched to a gene; V was cut back by 2 bases and J by 0 bases. The CDR3 reads CASSLLAGPLSYEQYF. CDR3 coding DNA: TGTGCCAGCAGTTTACTAGCGGGACCACTCTCCTACGAGCAGTACTTC.

J is TRBJ2-7 and V is TRBV6-4; D call uncertain. The V gene's germline CDR1 is MRHNA and CDR2 SNTAGT. Trimming cost V 6 bases and J 0 bases, with 12 bases left between them. The length of the CDR3 is 14 residues. The CDR3 DNA is TGTGCCAGCAGGGACGGCTCAAGCTCCTACGAGCAGTACTTC. Protein: CASRDGSSSYEQYF.

This chain uses TRBV21-1 with TRBJ2-7; the D segment call TRBD1 is taken from the table without a DNA check. TRBV21-1 is noted as a pseudogene. The CDR3 runs 16 residues. The CDR3 is CASSKPHWNRIYEQYF. The CDR3 DNA follows: TGTGCCAGCAGCAAACCCCACTGGAACAGAATCTACGAGCAGTACTTC.

The rearrangement links TRBV9 to TRBJ2-1, with D possibly called TRBD1 or TRBD2 (5 bases each). CDR3 size: 16 residues. Trimming took off 0 bases at V and 1 base at J, with 11 bases between the two ends. Germline V lookup: CDR1 SGDLS, CDR2 YYNGEE. The CDR3 DNA is TGTGCCAGCAGCGTAGCTTGGGGGTCATCCTACAATGAGCAGTTCTTC. As protein: CASSVAWGSSYNEQFF.

This chain uses TRBV7-2 with TRBJ2-1; D is uncertain. This CDR3 is 13 amino acids long. V was trimmed by 5 bases and J by 7 bases, leaving 12 bases between them. Germline V CDR1 and CDR2: SGHTA, FQGNSA. CDR3 coding DNA: TGTGCCAGCAGCACGCAAGTGGGTAATGAGCAGTTCTTC. The encoded protein is CASSTQVGNEQFF.

This clone was seen once. The chain carries TRBV2 and TRBJ2-1; D unresolved. The CDR3 totals 11 residues. Trimming left V 6 bases short and J 10 bases short, with 10 bases between. CDR1 and CDR2 (germline): SNHLY, FYNNEI. The CDR3 reads CASSTFREQFF. CDR3 nucleotide sequence: TGTGCCAGCAGCACATTTAGAGAGCAGTTCTTC.

The chain employs TRBV30 and TRBJ1-4; possibly TRBD1 for D (6 bases). Germline V CDR1 and CDR2: GTSNPN, SVGIG (reference sequence). The CDR3 runs to 14 residues. V lost 4 bases and J lost 7, with 16 bases in between. This CDR3 is CAWKSQGLSEKLFF. In DNA form, the CDR3 reads TGTGCCTGGAAATCGCAGGGGCTTAGTGAAAAACTGTTTTTT.

The chain couples TRBV9 to TRBJ1-3; D call uncertain. The CDR3 runs 16 residues. Trimming pared 0 bases from V and 3 bases from J, leaving 13 bases between. CDR1 and CDR2 from the germline V gene are SGDLS and YYNGEE. CDR3 bases: TGTGCCAGCAGCGTAGCTGAAACAGAAGGTGGAAACACCATATATTTT. Encoded protein: CASSVAETEGGNTIYF.

The V and J genes are TRBV5-6 and TRBJ2-7; 11 bases agree with TRBD2. The J segment lost 3 bases and the V segment lost 4 bases, leaving 9 bases of the junction unmatched. The germline gives CDR1 SGHDT, CDR2 YYEEEE. The CDR3 consists of 16 residues. The CDR3 here is CASSLRTSGLLYEQYF. The CDR3, as DNA: TGTGCCAGCAGCCTCCGGACTAGCGGGCTCCTCTACGAGCAGTACTTC.

This clone was recorded once. The V call is TRBV6-6, the J call TRBJ1-5; D is unclear. Trimming stripped 6 bases from V and 7 bases from J, with 13 bases between. CDR3 length: 13 amino acids. Germline V gene sequence: CDR1 MNHNY, CDR2 SVGAGI (reference sequence). CDR3 sequence: CASSIVTGQPQHF. DNA for the CDR3: TGTGCCAGCAGCATCGTGACGGGGCAGCCCCAGCATTTT.

The V gene is TRBV11-2, the J gene TRBJ1-2; no clear D gene. V was trimmed by 2 bases and J by 5 bases, leaving 12 bases between them. The CDR3 consists of 14 residues. Germline V gene lookup returns CDR1 SGHAT and CDR2 FQNNGV. The CDR3 loop reads CASSLRSGRYGYTF. The CDR3 bases are TGTGCCAGCAGCTTAAGGTCCGGGAGGTATGGCTACACCTTC.

This chain links TRBV6-5 with TRBJ2-7; the match to TRBD1 covers 11 bases. CDR1 is MNHEY and CDR2 is SVGAGI in the germline V gene. The length of the CDR3 is 14 residues. V shed 5 bases and J 5 bases; nucleotides not matched to a gene: 5. The CDR3 nucleotides read TGTGCCAGCAGTCCAGGACAGGGGGCCCACGAGCAGTACTTC. This codes for CASSPGQGAHEQYF.

The chain employs TRBV6-5 and TRBJ2-3; no reliable D call. The length of the CDR3 is 12 residues. The germline V gene has CDR1 MNHEY and CDR2 SVGAGI. Trimming stripped 4 bases from V and 6 bases from J, with 8 bases between. The DNA of the CDR3 is TGTGCCAGCAGTTTTTCGCGGGATACGCAGTATTTT. The encoded protein is CASSFSRDTQYF.

V is TRBV13 and J is TRBJ2-1; either TRBD1 or TRBD2 may supply D (5 bases each). The germline V and J ends were trimmed by 1 base and 10 bases, with 14 bases remaining between them. This CDR3 has 14 amino acids. Germline V gene lookup returns CDR1 PRHDT and CDR2 FYEKMQ (reference sequence). The CDR3 DNA reads TGTGCCAGCAGCTTAGACCAGGGAAAGCGGGAGCAGTTCTTC. It specifies CASSLDQGKREQFF. The full variable domain, its missing parts supplied by reference TRBV13 and TRBJ2-1, is AAGVIQSPRHLIKEKRETATLKCYPIPRHDTVYWYQQGPGQDPQFLISFYEKMQSDKGSIPDRFSAQQFSDYHSELNMSSLELGDSALYFCASSLDQGKREQFFGPGTRLTVL.